The clone carrying this TCR beta chain was observed a handful of times. No antigen is known for it. The data stem from a study of cytomegalovirus exposure and HLA in healthy donors. Looking at the study overall: Genotyping of more than 300 donors showed that roughly 80% belonged to the Caucasian-associated ancestry cluster. General study findings and limits: Sequencing likely caused a cluster of highly shared sequence variants.

Primers: 60 Vbeta forward and 13 Jbeta reverse. Measured with immunoSEQ multiplex PCR; TCRdb has only the in-frame clones, and not every one. The table shows around 80,000 clones, with 10% occurring only once. Per germline, CDR1 SGHRS and CDR2 YFSETQ. The CDR3 spans 17 residues. V shed 4 bases, J shed 5 bases, and the junction held 8 bases outside the gene matches. The source of this sequence is a man aged 60-69 years in good health and CMV-seropositive. The chain links TRBV5-1 to TRBJ2-2; 13 nucleotides align to TRBD2. Sequenced: PBMCs. The CDR3 loop reads CASSPRTSGSGTGELFF. CDR3 DNA sequence: TGCGCCAGCAGCCCCAGGACTAGCGGGAGTGGTACCGGGGAGCTGTTTTTT.